This T cell receptor (beta chain) was sequenced in a study of cytomegalovirus exposure and HLA in healthy donors. A multiplex PCR was run with 60 Vbeta primers and 13 Jbeta primers. Profiled with immunoSEQ multiplex PCR; TCRdb holds only in-frame clones, not every one. The profile covers approximately 110,000 clones, with about 80% appearing a single time and approximately 2.5% taken by the ten largest. V shed 0 bases and J 6 bases; nucleotides not matched to a gene: 9. The CDR3 is 15 amino acids. Germline lookup yields CDR1 SQVTM and CDR2 ANQGSEA. Sequencing was done on a sample of PBMCs. This TCR came from a man in his fifties in good health and CMV-seropositive. The chain links TRBV29-1 to TRBJ2-3; 7 bases match TRBD2. Written as DNA, the CDR3 is TGCAGCGTTGAAGATCGAGCTAGCGGTGGGGATACGCAGTATTTT. Protein: CSVEDRASGGDTQYF.